This passage covers 4 T cell receptor beta chains from one sample sequenced in a study of cytomegalovirus exposure and HLA in healthy donors. It was with 60 Vbeta and 13 Jbeta primers that the PCR ran. The method was immunoSEQ multiplex PCR; TCRdb's version includes in-frame clones alone and lacks a portion of them. This sample carries about 120,000 clones, 75% of them seen once, and the ten largest clones take around 1.5%. The sequencing sample was made of PBMCs. These receptors came from a woman aged 18-30 years in good health and CMV-seronegative.

V is TRBV4-1 and J is TRBJ2-5; tentatively, D is TRBD2 (6 bases). The DNA matches TRBJ2-7 better at its end, which makes the J call doubtful. The CDR3 covers 15 residues. CDR1 and CDR2 (germline): MGHRA, YSYEKL. The CDR3 spells CASSQGRGDPYEQYF. The CDR3 DNA reads TGCGCCAGCAGCCAAGGTCGCGGGGACCCCTACGAGCAGTACTTC.

The chain uses TRBV6-6 and TRBJ2-3, with 7 bases aligning to TRBD1. CDR3 length: 15 amino acids. With V trimmed by 5 bases and J by 1 base, 6 bases remained unmatched. The germline CDR1 and CDR2 sequences are MNHNY and SVGAGI (reference sequence). CDR3 sequence: CASSLGQAGTDTQYF. CDR3 DNA: TGTGCCAGCAGTCTAGGACAGGCAGGCACAGATACGCAGTATTTT.

The gene calls are TRBV5-1 and TRBJ2-7; 8 nucleotides line up with TRBD1. Trimming removed 0 bases from V and 5 bases from J; junction bases left unmatched: 7. Germline-derived CDR1 and CDR2 are SGHRS and YFSETQ. CDR3 size: 15 residues. The DNA of the CDR3 is TGCGCCAGCAGCTTGGGGCAAGGACAGGGACACGAGCAGTACTTC. Translated, it gives CASSLGQGQGHEQYF.

This clone appeared a few times. This sequence joins TRBV11-1 and TRBJ1-6; 9 positions agree with TRBD1. Germline V gene data show CDR1 as SGHAT and CDR2 as FQDESV (reference sequence). With V trimmed by 5 bases and J by 9 bases, 8 bases remained unmatched. The CDR3 length is 15 residues. The CDR3 bases are TGTGCCAGCAGCCCCGGACAGGGGTTGAGTTCACCCCTCCACTTT. Translated: CASSPGQGLSSPLHF.